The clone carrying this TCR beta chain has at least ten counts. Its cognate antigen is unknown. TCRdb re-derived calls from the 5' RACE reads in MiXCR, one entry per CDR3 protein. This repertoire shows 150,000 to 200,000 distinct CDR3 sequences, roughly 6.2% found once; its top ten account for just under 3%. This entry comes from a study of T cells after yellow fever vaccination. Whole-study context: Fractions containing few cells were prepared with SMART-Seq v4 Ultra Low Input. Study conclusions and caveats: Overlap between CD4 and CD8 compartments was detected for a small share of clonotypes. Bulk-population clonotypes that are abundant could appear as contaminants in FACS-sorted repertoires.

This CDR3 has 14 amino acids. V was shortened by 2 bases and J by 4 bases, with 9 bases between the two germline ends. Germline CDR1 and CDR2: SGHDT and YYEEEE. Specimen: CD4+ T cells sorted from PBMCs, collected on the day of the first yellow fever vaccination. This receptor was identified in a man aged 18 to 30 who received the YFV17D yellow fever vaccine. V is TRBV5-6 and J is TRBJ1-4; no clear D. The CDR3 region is CASSLAGVNEKLFF. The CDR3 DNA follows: TGTGCCAGCAGCTTAGCAGGAGTTAATGAAAAACTGTTTTTT. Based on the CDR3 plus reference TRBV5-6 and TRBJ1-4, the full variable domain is DAGVTQSPTHLIKTRGQQVTLRCSPKSGHDTVSWYQQALGQGPQFIFQYYEEEERQRGNFPDRFSGHQFPNYSSELNVNALLLGDSALYLCASSLAGVNEKLFFGSGTQLSVL.